Presented here are 27 T cell receptor beta chains from one specimen sequenced in a study of T cell changes during pregnancy in multiple sclerosis. The data were produced by immunoSEQ multiplex PCR, yet TCRdb's version contains in-frame clones alone and is incomplete. The table shows about 80,000 clones, with about 91% occurring only once. The sequencing here drew on peripheral blood, taken before pregnancy. The receptors were gathered from a female donor with multiple sclerosis, enrolled in a pregnancy study.

V gene TRBV7-6 combines with J gene TRBJ2-7; 7 positions agree with TRBD1. Germline CDR1 is SGHVS and CDR2 is FNYEAQ. This CDR3 comprises 17 residues. The V segment lost 1 base and the J segment 4 bases; nucleotides outside the gene matches: 13. The CDR3 sequence: CASSLGVSGTATYEQYF. CDR3 DNA: TGTGCCAGCAGCTTAGGGGTTTCGGGGACAGCCACGTACGAGCAGTACTTC.

This clone occurred once. This chain links TRBV7-6 with TRBJ2-1, with TRBD2 identical over 15 bases. The germline V gene encodes CDR1 SGHVS and CDR2 FNYEAQ. This CDR3 spans 19 amino acids. V lost 1 base, J lost 1 base, and 5 bases stayed unmatched. CDR3 in DNA: TGTGCCAGCAGCTTAGGGGGGACTAGCGGGGGGAGTTCCTACAATGAGCAGTTCTTC. Translating gives CASSLGGTSGGSSYNEQFF. Drawing the rest from reference TRBV7-6 and TRBJ2-1, the complete variable domain is GAGVSQSPRYKVTKRGQDVALRCDPISGHVSLYWYRQALGQGPEFLTYFNYEAQQDKSGLPNDRFSAERPEGSISTLTIQRTEQRDSAMYRCASSLGGTSGGSSYNEQFFGPGTRLTVL.

This chain uses TRBV29-1 with TRBJ1-1; D uncertain. V shed 2 bases and J shed 4 bases, with 11 bases lying between them. The CDR3 spans 13 residues. Germline CDR1 is SQVTM and CDR2 is ANQGSEA. The CDR3 loop is CSVEHPVSTEAFF. The CDR3 DNA reads as TGCAGCGTTGAACACCCCGTTAGCACTGAAGCTTTCTTT.

The genes are TRBV10-2 and TRBJ2-1; 12 bases map to TRBD2. The V gene's germline CDR1 is WSHSY and CDR2 SAAADI. The V and J ends lost 6 bases and 9 bases, in that order; junction bases with no gene match: 9. The CDR3 extends over 15 amino acids. CDR3 loop: CASRASGGAFVEQFF. The DNA of the CDR3 is TGCGCCAGCAGGGCTAGCGGGGGGGCCTTTGTTGAGCAGTTCTTC.

The V call is TRBV7-9, the J call TRBJ1-3; TRBD1 is a possible D gene (5 bases). The CDR3 has 13 residues. Germline V gene sequence: CDR1 SEHNR, CDR2 FQNEAQ (reference sequence). V lost 4 bases and J lost 4, with 8 bases in between. The CDR3 DNA sequence: TGTGCCAGCAGCTCTGACAGAGGAAACACCATATATTTT. Translated: CASSSDRGNTIYF.

This sequence joins TRBV9 and TRBJ1-3; D gene unclear. Germline CDR1 is SGDLS and CDR2 is YYNGEE. With 0 bases removed from V and 0 bases from J, the gap between germline ends came to 7 bases. The CDR3 spans 15 residues. The CDR3 loop is CASSVVGSSGNTIYF. The CDR3 bases are TGTGCCAGCAGCGTAGTCGGTAGCTCTGGAAACACCATATATTTT.

The chain is built from TRBV5-1 and TRBJ2-7, with D uncertain. The germline V gene encodes CDR1 SGHRS and CDR2 YFSETQ. This CDR3 contains 15 residues. The ends were cut back, 4 bases at V and 2 bases at J, with 16 bases in the middle. The CDR3 here is CASSQMTLPPYEQYF. The CDR3 nucleotides are TGCGCCAGCAGCCAAATGACACTCCCCCCCTACGAGCAGTACTTC.

This rearrangement joins TRBV2 to TRBJ1-5; the D gene is possibly TRBD1 (6 bases). Trimming stripped 6 bases from V and 6 bases from J, with 18 bases between. This CDR3 has 15 amino acids. Germline-derived CDR1 and CDR2 are SNHLY and FYNNEI. CDR3 sequence reads: CASSREGGASQPQHF. CDR3 DNA sequence: TGTGCCAGCAGCCGGGAAGGGGGGGCTAGTCAGCCCCAGCATTTT.

In DNA form, the CDR3 reads TGTGCCAGCAGAATGACAGGGTCGAATGAAAAACTGTTTTTT. This encodes CASRMTGSNEKLFF. The chain joins TRBV27 to TRBJ1-4, with TRBD1 matching 7 bases. V lost 6 bases and J lost 5; bases outside the gene matches: 6. The CDR3 has 14 residues. Germline V gene sequence: CDR1 MNHEY, CDR2 SMNVEV (reference sequence).

This clone was recorded a few times. The chain carries TRBV6-4 and TRBJ2-3; 12 bases are shared with TRBD2. The J segment lost 5 bases and the V segment lost 0 bases, leaving 0 bases of the junction unmatched. Per germline, CDR1 MRHNA and CDR2 SNTAGT. This CDR3 spans 15 amino acids. In DNA, the CDR3 is TGTGCCAGCAGTGACTCGACTAGCGGGGGAGATACGCAGTATTTT. It translates to CASSDSTSGGDTQYF.

The V gene is TRBV2, the J gene TRBJ1-1; 7 bases align to TRBD1. J lost 6 bases, V lost 11 bases, and 9 bases had no gene match. CDR1 is SNHLY, CDR2 FYNNEI, per germline. CDR3 length: 12 amino acids. Written as DNA, the CDR3 is TGTGCCGAAGCAGGGGGGCTCTCTGAAGCTTTCTTT. Protein: CAEAGGLSEAFF.

This clone was seen a few times. The rearrangement links TRBV10-2 to TRBJ2-2, with TRBD2 matching 8 bases. CDR1 is WSHSY, CDR2 SAAADI, per germline. CDR3 length equals 15 residues. The trim removed 7 bases at V and 3 bases at J, leaving 7 bases unmatched. This CDR3 is CASTSGGLYTGELFF. CDR3 coding DNA: TGCGCCAGCACCTCGGGGGGGCTTTACACCGGGGAGCTGTTTTTT.

This clone was seen once. V is TRBV27 and J is TRBJ2-7, with 14 bases aligning to TRBD2. Germline V lookup: CDR1 MNHEY, CDR2 SMNVEV (reference sequence). There are 19 residues in the CDR3. J gave up 0 bases and V 6 bases, and 13 bases lay outside the gene matches. The CDR3 loop is CASRVGLAGGPTRSYEQYF. CDR3 nucleotide sequence: TGTGCCAGCAGGGTTGGACTAGCGGGGGGCCCTACCCGCTCCTACGAGCAGTACTTC.

This chain uses TRBV7-6 with TRBJ2-2; no definite D call. Per the germline V gene, CDR1 is SGHVS and CDR2 is FNYEAQ. The CDR3 totals 15 residues. Trimming removed 2 bases at V and 0 bases at J, with 7 bases between. CDR3 coding DNA: TGTGCCAGCAGCTTATCTACAGCGAACACCGGGGAGCTGTTTTTT. It specifies CASSLSTANTGELFF.

The rearrangement links TRBV18 to TRBJ2-7; D might be TRBD1 (6 bases). V lost 1 base to trimming and J lost 5 bases, with 9 bases between them. CDR1 is KGHSH and CDR2 is LQKENI in the germline V gene. This CDR3 contains 13 residues. The CDR3 DNA reads TGTGCCAGCTCACCACACAGGGATAACGAGCAGTACTTC. It translates to CASSPHRDNEQYF.

The chain uses TRBV6-4 and TRBJ2-2, with 10 bases that match TRBD2. J lost 3 bases, V lost 6 bases, and 4 bases had no gene match. The CDR3 has 15 residues. Germline V lookup: CDR1 MRHNA, CDR2 SNTAGT. In nucleotides, the CDR3 is TGTGCCAGCAGAGTAGCGGGGGGAGACACCGGGGAGCTGTTTTTT. It codes for CASRVAGGDTGELFF.

The sample holds one count of this clone. The genes are TRBV19 and TRBJ1-3; D is uncertain. Trimming left V 6 bases short and J 8 bases short, with 14 bases between. The CDR3 length is 13 residues. Germline values: CDR1 LNHDA, CDR2 SQIVND (reference sequence). As DNA, the CDR3 is TGTGCCAGTAGCCTAGGTCCGAGGGACACCATATATTTT. This codes for CASSLGPRDTIYF.

V gene TRBV15 combines with J gene TRBJ2-1; 8 bases line up with TRBD2. The CDR3 spans 18 residues. Germline values: CDR1 LNHNV, CDR2 YYDKDF (reference sequence). The V segment lost 1 base and the J segment 8 bases; nucleotides outside the gene matches: 16. The CDR3 is CATSRGPRPAGGVDEQFF. The CDR3 DNA follows: TGTGCCACCAGCAGAGGCCCCCGTCCGGCGGGGGGCGTCGATGAGCAGTTCTTC. Looking up the rest from reference TRBV15 and TRBJ2-1 gives the full variable domain: DAMVIQNPRYQVTQFGKPVTLSCSQTLNHNVMYWYQQKSSQAPKLLFHYYDKDFNNEADTPDNFQSRRPNTSFCFLDIRSPGLGDTAMYLCATSRGPRPAGGVDEQFFGPGTRLTVL.

V usage is TRBV19 and J usage is TRBJ1-6; D call uncertain. The ends were cut back, 3 bases at V and 10 bases at J, with 13 bases in the middle. Germline V gene data show CDR1 as LNHDA and CDR2 as SQIVND (reference sequence). This CDR3 spans 14 amino acids. The CDR3 is CASSITGVGSPLHF. The CDR3 DNA sequence: TGTGCCAGTAGTATCACCGGGGTAGGCTCACCCCTCCACTTT.

The rearrangement uses TRBV19 and TRBJ2-5; weak D call: TRBD2 (6 bases). V lost 5 bases, J lost 4 bases, and 11 bases lay in between. This CDR3 region has 13 residues. Germline loops: CDR1 LNHDA, CDR2 SQIVND (reference sequence). CDR3 amino acids: CASSPLGGETQYF. The CDR3 region has the DNA TGTGCCAGTAGTCCCCTGGGGGGAGAGACCCAGTACTTC.

The chain recombines TRBV5-6 with TRBJ2-7; TRBD1 aligns across 8 bases. CDR3 length equals 14 residues. V lost 4 bases, J lost 2 bases, and 5 bases stayed unmatched. CDR1 SGHDT and CDR2 YYEEEE come from the germline V gene. The CDR3 reads CASSLRDRPYEQYF. The DNA of the CDR3 is TGTGCCAGCAGCCTCCGGGACAGGCCCTACGAGCAGTACTTC.

This chain joins TRBV29-1 and TRBJ1-1, with D possibly being TRBD1 (5 bases). The length of the CDR3 is 9 residues. CDR1 is SQVTM and CDR2 is ANQGSEA in the germline V gene. CDR3 in amino acids: CSGGSEAFF. As DNA, the CDR3 is TGCAGTGGGGGGTCGGAAGCTTTCTTT.

This chain links TRBV2 with TRBJ2-4; D perhaps matches TRBD2 (5 bases). CDR1 SNHLY and CDR2 FYNNEI come from the germline V gene. The CDR3 runs 15 residues. Trimming removed 7 bases at V and 1 base at J, with 14 bases between. The CDR3 nucleotides are TGTGCCAGCATTATGGCACCGGGGGCCAAAAACATTCAGTACTTC. Its protein is CASIMAPGAKNIQYF.

The chain has TRBV9 and TRBJ1-6; 7 nucleotides agree with TRBD1. The CDR3 has 15 residues. Germline lookup yields CDR1 SGDLS and CDR2 YYNGEE. The V segment lost 3 bases and the J segment 8 bases; nucleotides outside the gene matches: 8. The CDR3 region is CASSGSRDRDSPLHF. The CDR3 nucleotides are TGTGCCAGCAGCGGCAGCCGGGACAGAGATTCACCCCTCCACTTT.

The chain joins TRBV18 to TRBJ2-7; TRBD2 agrees at 7 bases. J lost 5 bases, V lost 5 bases, and 12 bases had no gene match. There are 15 residues in the CDR3. Germline CDR1 KGHSH, CDR2 LQKENI. In DNA form, the CDR3 reads TGTGCCAGCTCAGAGGGGACCGGACTAGACGACGAGCAGTACTTC. It translates to CASSEGTGLDDEQYF.

This clone was detected once. Other DNA sequences from this sample encode an identical CDR3 as well. The chain employs TRBV9 and TRBJ2-3, with D possibly TRBD2 on 5 matching bases. CDR1 is SGDLS and CDR2 is YYNGEE in the germline V gene. V lost 0 bases, J lost 7 bases, and 21 bases lay in between. This CDR3 is 17 amino acids long. The chain's CDR3 is CASSVDTAEGILHTQYF. The CDR3, as DNA: TGTGCCAGCAGCGTAGACACCGCAGAGGGTATCCTGCATACGCAGTATTTT.

This clone was seen only a few times. V gene TRBV27 combines with J gene TRBJ1-2, with TRBD1 identical over 7 bases. The CDR3 contains 16 residues. Germline CDR1 is MNHEY and CDR2 is SMNVEV (reference sequence). J gave up 3 bases and V 5 bases, and 12 bases lay outside the gene matches. The CDR3 reads CASSPRVGTEYYGYTF. The CDR3 nucleotides read TGTGCCAGCAGTCCTCGAGTGGGGACAGAATACTATGGCTACACCTTC.